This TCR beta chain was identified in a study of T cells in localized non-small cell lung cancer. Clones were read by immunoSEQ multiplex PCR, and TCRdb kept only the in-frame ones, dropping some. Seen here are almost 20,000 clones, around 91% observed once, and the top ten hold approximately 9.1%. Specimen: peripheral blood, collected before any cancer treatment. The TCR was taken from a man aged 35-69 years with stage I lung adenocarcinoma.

CDR3 sequence: CAISESIGASEPQHF. Here the CDR3 DNA reads TGTGCCATCAGTGAGTCGATCGGCGCATCTGAGCCCCAGCATTTT. The V call is TRBV10-3, the J call TRBJ1-5; D call uncertain. Between the trimmed V and J ends, which lost 0 bases and 8 bases, there was a span of 14 bases. The germline gives CDR1 ENHRY, CDR2 SYGVKD. This CDR3 has 15 residues.